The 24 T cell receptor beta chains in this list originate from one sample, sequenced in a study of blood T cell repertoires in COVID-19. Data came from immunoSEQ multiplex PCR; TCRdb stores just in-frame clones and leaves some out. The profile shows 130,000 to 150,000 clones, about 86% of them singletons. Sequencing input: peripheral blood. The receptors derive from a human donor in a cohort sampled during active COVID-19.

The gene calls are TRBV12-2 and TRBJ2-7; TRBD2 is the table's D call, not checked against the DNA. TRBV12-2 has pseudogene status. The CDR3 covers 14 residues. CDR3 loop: CASRVPGGWYEQYF. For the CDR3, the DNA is TGTGCAAGTAGAGTACCCGGGGGGTGGTACGAGCAGTACTTC.

The DNA of the CDR3 is TGCAGCGTTGACCGTCGGGGACAGGGGTGGAATGGCTACACCTTC. It encodes CSVDRRGQGWNGYTF. This sequence joins TRBV29-1 and TRBJ1-2; 10 bases match TRBD1. V was clipped by 3 bases and J by 6 bases; unmatched bases: 10. The CDR3 extends over 15 amino acids. Germline CDR1 reads SQVTM; CDR2 reads ANQGSEA.

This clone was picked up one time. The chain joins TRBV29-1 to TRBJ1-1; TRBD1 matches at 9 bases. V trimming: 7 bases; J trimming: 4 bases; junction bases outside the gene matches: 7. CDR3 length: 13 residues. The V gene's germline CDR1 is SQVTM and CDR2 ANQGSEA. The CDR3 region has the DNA TGCAGCGCGTTTGAGACAGGGGGCACTGAAGCTTTCTTT. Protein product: CSAFETGGTEAFF.

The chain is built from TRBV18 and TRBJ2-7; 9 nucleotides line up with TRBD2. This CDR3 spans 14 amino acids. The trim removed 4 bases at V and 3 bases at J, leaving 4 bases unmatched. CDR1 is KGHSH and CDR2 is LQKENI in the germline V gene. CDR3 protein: CASSLAGERYEQYF. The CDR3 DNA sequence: TGTGCCAGCTCACTAGCGGGAGAGCGCTACGAGCAGTACTTC.

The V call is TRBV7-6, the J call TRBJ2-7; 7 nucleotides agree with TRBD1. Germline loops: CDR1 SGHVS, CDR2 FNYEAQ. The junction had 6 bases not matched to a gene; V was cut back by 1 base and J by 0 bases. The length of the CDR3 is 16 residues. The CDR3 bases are TGTGCCAGCAGCTTAGTTCAGGGGGTGAGCTCCTACGAGCAGTACTTC. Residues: CASSLVQGVSSYEQYF.

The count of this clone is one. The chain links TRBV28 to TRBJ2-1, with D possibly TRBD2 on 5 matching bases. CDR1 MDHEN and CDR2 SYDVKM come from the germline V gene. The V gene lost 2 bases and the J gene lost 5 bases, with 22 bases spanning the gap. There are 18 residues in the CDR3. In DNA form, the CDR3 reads TGTGCCAGCAGTTTAGTGACGGGGAGCCCCTCTCGGAACAATGAGCAGTTCTTC. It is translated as CASSLVTGSPSRNNEQFF.

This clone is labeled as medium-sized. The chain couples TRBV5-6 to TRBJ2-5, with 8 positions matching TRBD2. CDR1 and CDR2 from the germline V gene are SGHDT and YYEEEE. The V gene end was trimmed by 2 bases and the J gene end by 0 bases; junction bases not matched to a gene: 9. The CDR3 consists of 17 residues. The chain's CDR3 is CASSLLLSGAYQETQYF. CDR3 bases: TGTGCCAGCAGCTTACTACTTAGCGGGGCGTACCAAGAGACCCAGTACTTC.

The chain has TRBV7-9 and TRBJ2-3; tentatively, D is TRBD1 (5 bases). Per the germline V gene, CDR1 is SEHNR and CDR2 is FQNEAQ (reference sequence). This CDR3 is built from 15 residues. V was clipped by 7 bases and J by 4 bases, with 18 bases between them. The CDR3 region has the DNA TGTGCCAGCACCCGAGTCGTGGCAGGGTCAGATACGCAGTATTTT. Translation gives CASTRVVAGSDTQYF.

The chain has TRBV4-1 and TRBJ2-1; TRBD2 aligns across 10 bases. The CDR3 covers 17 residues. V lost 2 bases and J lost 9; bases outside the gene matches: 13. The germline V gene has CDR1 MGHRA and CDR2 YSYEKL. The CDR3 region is CASSQLTSGIIGAEQFF. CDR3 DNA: TGCGCCAGCAGCCAACTCACTAGCGGGATAATAGGGGCTGAGCAGTTCTTC.

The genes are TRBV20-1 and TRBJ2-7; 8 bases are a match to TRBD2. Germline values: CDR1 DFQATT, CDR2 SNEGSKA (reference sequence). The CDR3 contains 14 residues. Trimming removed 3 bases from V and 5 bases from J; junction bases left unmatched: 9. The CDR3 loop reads CSASGLAGLHEQYF. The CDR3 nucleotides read TGCAGTGCTAGTGGTCTAGCGGGTTTACACGAGCAGTACTTC.

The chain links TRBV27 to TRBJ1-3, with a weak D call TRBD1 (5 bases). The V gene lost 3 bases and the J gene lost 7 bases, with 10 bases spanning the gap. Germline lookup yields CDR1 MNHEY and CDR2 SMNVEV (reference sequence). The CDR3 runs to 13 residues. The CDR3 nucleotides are TGTGCCAGCAGTTTCGCAGGGTCTAACACCATATATTTT. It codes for CASSFAGSNTIYF.

CDR3 sequence: CATSRRGGLAGEFYEQYF. CDR3 DNA sequence: TGTGCCACCAGCAGACGGGGCGGCCTAGCGGGAGAGTTTTACGAGCAGTACTTC. V and J are TRBV15 and TRBJ2-7, with 10 bases lining up with TRBD2. Germline V lookup: CDR1 LNHNV, CDR2 YYDKDF (reference sequence). The V and J ends lost 2 bases and 4 bases, in that order; junction bases with no gene match: 14. The CDR3 is 18 residues long.

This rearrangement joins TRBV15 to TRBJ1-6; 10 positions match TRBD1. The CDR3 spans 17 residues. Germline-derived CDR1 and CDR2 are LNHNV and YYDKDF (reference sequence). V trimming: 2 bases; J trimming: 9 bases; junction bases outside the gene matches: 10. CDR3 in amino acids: CATSRLPPGQGSSPLHF. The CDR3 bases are TGTGCCACCAGCAGACTACCCCCGGGACAGGGGTCTTCACCCCTCCACTTT.

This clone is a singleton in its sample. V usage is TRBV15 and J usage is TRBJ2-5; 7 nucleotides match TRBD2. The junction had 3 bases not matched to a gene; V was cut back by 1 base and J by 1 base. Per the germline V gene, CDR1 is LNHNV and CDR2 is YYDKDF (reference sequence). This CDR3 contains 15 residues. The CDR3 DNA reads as TGTGCCACCAGCAGAGCGGCTAGCGGCCAAGAGACCCAGTACTTC. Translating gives CATSRAASGQETQYF.

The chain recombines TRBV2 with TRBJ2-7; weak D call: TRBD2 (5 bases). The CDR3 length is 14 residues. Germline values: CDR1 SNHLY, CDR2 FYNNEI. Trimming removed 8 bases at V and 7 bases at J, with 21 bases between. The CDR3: CASFSGPTSGEQYF. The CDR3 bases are TGTGCCAGCTTCTCGGGTCCCACTTCGGGGGAGCAGTACTTC.

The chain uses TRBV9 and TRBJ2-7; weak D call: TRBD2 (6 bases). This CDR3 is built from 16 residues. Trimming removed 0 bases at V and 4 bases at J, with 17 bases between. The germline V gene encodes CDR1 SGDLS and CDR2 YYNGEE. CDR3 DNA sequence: TGTGCCAGCAGCGTAGCTGCGGCGGGAAGAGTTTACGAGCAGTACTTC. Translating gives CASSVAAAGRVYEQYF.

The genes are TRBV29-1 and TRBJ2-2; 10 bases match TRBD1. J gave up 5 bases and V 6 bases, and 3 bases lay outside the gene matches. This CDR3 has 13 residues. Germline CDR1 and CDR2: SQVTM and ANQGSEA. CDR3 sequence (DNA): TGCAGCGTGGACAGGGGGAGGACCGGGGAGCTGTTTTTT. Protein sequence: CSVDRGRTGELFF.

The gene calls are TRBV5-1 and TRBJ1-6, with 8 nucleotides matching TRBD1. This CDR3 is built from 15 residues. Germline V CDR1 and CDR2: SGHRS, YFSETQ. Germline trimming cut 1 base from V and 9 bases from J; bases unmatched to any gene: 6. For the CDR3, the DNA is TGCGCCAGCAGCTTGATGGGACAGGACCTTTCACCCCTCCACTTT. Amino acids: CASSLMGQDLSPLHF.

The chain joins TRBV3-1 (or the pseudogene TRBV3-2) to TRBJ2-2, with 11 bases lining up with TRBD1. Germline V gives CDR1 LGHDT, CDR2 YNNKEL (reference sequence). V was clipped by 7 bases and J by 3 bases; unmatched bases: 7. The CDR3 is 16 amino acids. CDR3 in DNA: TGTGCCAGCACCCCAGAGGGACAGGGGGACACCGGGGAGCTGTTTTTT. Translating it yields CASTPEGQGDTGELFF.

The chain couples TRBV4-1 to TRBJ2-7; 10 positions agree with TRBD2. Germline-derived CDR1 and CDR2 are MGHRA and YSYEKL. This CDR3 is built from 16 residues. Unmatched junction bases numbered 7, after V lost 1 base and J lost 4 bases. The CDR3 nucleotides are TGCGCCAGCAGCCAAGCAGCGGGAGGGCCCCAATACGAGCAGTACTTC. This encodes CASSQAAGGPQYEQYF.

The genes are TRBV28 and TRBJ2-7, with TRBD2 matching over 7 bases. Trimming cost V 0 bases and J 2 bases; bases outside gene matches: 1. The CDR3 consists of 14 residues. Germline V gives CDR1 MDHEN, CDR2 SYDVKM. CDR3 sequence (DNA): TGTGCCAGCAGTTTATGGGGGGGGACCTACGAGCAGTACTTC. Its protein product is CASSLWGGTYEQYF.

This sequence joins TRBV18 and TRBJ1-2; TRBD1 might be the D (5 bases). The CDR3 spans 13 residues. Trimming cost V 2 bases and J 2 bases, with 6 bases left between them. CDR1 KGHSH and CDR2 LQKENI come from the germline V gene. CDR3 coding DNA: TGTGCCAGCTCACCAGACAGCAACTATGGCTACACCTTC. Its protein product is CASSPDSNYGYTF. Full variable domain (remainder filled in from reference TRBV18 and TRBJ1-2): NAGVMQNPRHLVRRRGQEARLRCSPMKGHSHVYWYRQLPEEGLKFMVYLQKENIIDESGMPKERFSAEFPKEGPSILRIQQVVRGDSAAYFCASSPDSNYGYTFGSGTRLTVV.

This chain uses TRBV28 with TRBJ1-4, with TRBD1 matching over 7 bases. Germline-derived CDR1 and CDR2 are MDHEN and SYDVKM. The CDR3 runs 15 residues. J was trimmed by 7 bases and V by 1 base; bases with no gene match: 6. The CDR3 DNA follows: TGTGCCAGCAGTTTATCAGGGGGAGTATTTGAAAAACTGTTTTTT. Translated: CASSLSGGVFEKLFF.

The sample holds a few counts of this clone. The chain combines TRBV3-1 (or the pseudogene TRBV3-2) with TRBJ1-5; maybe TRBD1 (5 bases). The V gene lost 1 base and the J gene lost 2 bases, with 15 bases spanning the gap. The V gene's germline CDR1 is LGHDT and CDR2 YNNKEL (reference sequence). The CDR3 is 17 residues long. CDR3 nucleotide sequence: TGTGCCAGCAGCCAAGCTGCTGACAGCCTTCGCAATCAGCCCCAGCATTTT. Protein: CASSQAADSLRNQPQHF.